One sample yielded the 17 T cell receptor beta chains listed below, sequenced in a study of regulatory T cells in long-lasting Graves disease (dated by TCRdb to the early 2020s). The time point label of this sample denotes: newly diagnosed GD, antithyroid drugs for less than 3 months. RNA was extracted from PBMCs in TRIzol for both TCR sequencing and RNA sequencing. The library was generated by multiplex PCR. Instrument used: Illumina HiSeq 4000. CDR3 regions were amplified by Arm-PCR with iRepertoire HTBI primers to construct TCR beta libraries. TCRdb trimmed the raw reads at Q25, called clones with MiXCR and kept productive beta chains. For every CDR3 protein sequence, its rows merge into one entry that carries the most common genes and DNA. Across this sample there are around 400,000 distinct CDR3 sequences, with about 14% seen only once. Approximately 22% of the sample rests with the top ten. The specimen was peripheral blood mononuclear cells (PBMCs), collected at new diagnosis, from a patient treated with antithyroid drugs. All receptors come from a female donor with Graves disease.

The rearrangement links TRBV6-2 or TRBV6-3 to TRBJ1-1; weak D call: TRBD1 (6 bases). The germline V gene encodes CDR1 MNHEY and CDR2 SVGEGT. V lost 5 bases to trimming and J lost 11 bases, with 15 bases between them. The CDR3 is 12 residues long. Here the CDR3 reads CASSKQTGSAFF. For the CDR3, the DNA is TGTGCCAGCAGTAAACAGACAGGTTCGGCTTTCTTT.

V and J are TRBV7-2 and TRBJ2-3; D gene unclear. With the DNA end fitting TRBJ1-1 better, the J assignment may be wrong. CDR3 length: 11 residues. Looked up from germline, CDR1 is SGHTA and CDR2 is FQGNSA. The CDR3 spells CASSPLAEAFF. CDR3 DNA sequence: TGTGCCAGCAGCCCGCTGGCAGAAGCTTTCTTT.

This clonotype was seen ten or more times. The chain carries TRBV25-1 and TRBJ1-2; maybe TRBD1 (5 bases). Germline-derived CDR1 and CDR2 are MGHDK and SYGVNS. Trimming pared 5 bases from V and 8 bases from J, leaving 24 bases between. This CDR3 is 16 amino acids long. CDR3 in DNA: TGTGCCAGCAGTCCCTGGGATAGTTGGGACGGTGAAGGCTACACCTTC. Residues: CASSPWDSWDGEGYTF.

This clonotype has just a few counts. The V and J genes are TRBV19 and TRBJ2-1; 8 bases fit TRBD2. V shed 6 bases and J 0 bases; nucleotides not matched to a gene: 7. The CDR3 runs 16 residues. The germline V gene encodes CDR1 LNHDA and CDR2 SQIVND (reference sequence). CDR3 sequence: CASRKLAASSYNEQFF. The CDR3 nucleotides read TGTGCCAGTAGAAAACTAGCGGCGAGCTCCTACAATGAGCAGTTCTTC.

This clonotype appeared many times. The CDR3 coding sequence is TGTGCCACACGGGCCCACGGGACAGGGGGCTCTCCTGATACGCAGTATTTT. This codes for CATRAHGTGGSPDTQYF. V is TRBV6-1 and J is TRBJ2-3; 12 nucleotides match TRBD1. The CDR3 covers 17 residues. Trimming removed 10 bases from V and 6 bases from J; junction bases left unmatched: 17. CDR1 MNHNS and CDR2 SASEGT come from the germline V gene.

In its sample, this clonotype was seen a few times. The V and J genes are TRBV18 and TRBJ2-7; 9 bases are a match to TRBD1. Trimming cost V 2 bases and J 7 bases; bases outside gene matches: 12. Looked up from germline, CDR1 is KGHSH and CDR2 is LQKENI. The CDR3 contains 16 residues. The CDR3 DNA reads as TGTGCCAGCTCACCAAACTCCGGGACAGGGAATAGGGAGCAGTACTTC. Translating gives CASSPNSGTGNREQYF.

This clonotype was detected ten times or more. The rearrangement links TRBV15 to TRBJ1-6; a weak D match, TRBD1 (5 bases). Looked up from germline, CDR1 is LNHNV and CDR2 is YYDKDF (reference sequence). Trimming took off 3 bases at V and 5 bases at J, with 14 bases between the two ends. There are 16 residues in the CDR3. As DNA, the CDR3 is TGTGCCACCAGCAGCCCCATGGCGGGGCATAATTCACCCCTCCACTTT. This sequence encodes CATSSPMAGHNSPLHF.

This clonotype has only a few counts. The chain joins TRBV20-1 to TRBJ1-1; maybe TRBD1 (5 bases). The CDR3 extends over 16 amino acids. The germline V and J ends were trimmed by 3 bases and 4 bases, with 21 bases remaining between them. Germline V gene sequence: CDR1 DFQATT, CDR2 SNEGSKA (reference sequence). DNA of the CDR3: TGCAGTGCTAGCCGGGACGGACCAGTTAGAGTCACTGAAGCTTTCTTT. Protein sequence: CSASRDGPVRVTEAFF.

In this sample, this clonotype turned up many times. The V call is TRBV27, the J call TRBJ1-5, with D unclear. V was shortened by 0 bases and J by 1 base, with 7 bases between the two germline ends. CDR3 length: 15 residues. The germline CDR1 and CDR2 sequences are MNHEY and SMNVEV (reference sequence). CDR3 amino acids: CASSLSVGSNQPQHF. In DNA form, the CDR3 reads TGTGCCAGCAGTTTATCAGTTGGAAGCAATCAGCCCCAGCATTTT.

This clonotype was recorded many times. The V call is TRBV12-3 or TRBV12-4, the J call TRBJ2-1, with D unclear. This CDR3 is 14 amino acids long. V was pared by 1 base and J by 8 bases, with 12 bases between. The CDR3 region is CASSLGSGWDEQFF. For the CDR3, the DNA is TGTGCCAGCAGTTTAGGTTCCGGGTGGGATGAGCAGTTCTTC.

There are many counts of this clonotype. V usage is TRBV20-1 and J usage is TRBJ2-5; 8 bases match TRBD2. The CDR3 loop spans 15 amino acids. Per germline, CDR1 DFQATT and CDR2 SNEGSKA (reference sequence). Trimming took 3 bases from V and 4 from J; bases not matched to a gene: 10. CDR3 coding DNA: TGCAGTGCTAGCAGCAGGGGACTAGTCGGAGAGACCCAGTACTTC. Its protein product is CSASSRGLVGETQYF.

This clonotype showed up many times. Here the CDR3 reads CASSLRVGFSGNTIYF. The CDR3 DNA reads as TGTGCCAGCAGCCTCAGGGTGGGATTCTCTGGAAACACCATATATTTT. This rearrangement joins TRBV7-2 to TRBJ1-3, with a tentative D call TRBD1 (5 bases). Germline assignment: CDR1 SGHTA and CDR2 FQGNSA. The CDR3 sequence is 16 residues long. The V gene lost 5 bases and the J gene lost 0 bases, with 14 bases spanning the gap.

This clonotype was picked up many times. The chain is built from TRBV20-1 and TRBJ1-4; a possible D gene is TRBD1 (6 bases). Per the germline V gene, CDR1 is DFQATT and CDR2 is SNEGSKA (reference sequence). There are 12 residues in the CDR3. V shed 5 bases and J shed 12 bases, with 16 bases lying between them. CDR3 protein: CSASLPGHELFF. CDR3 DNA sequence: TGCAGTGCTTCCCTGCCGGGACACGAACTGTTTTTT.

In its sample, this clonotype was seen many times. The chain couples TRBV4-1 to TRBJ2-1; D might be TRBD1 (5 bases). The CDR3 totals 15 residues. Trimming took off 2 bases at V and 3 bases at J, with 11 bases between the two ends. The V gene's germline CDR1 is MGHRA and CDR2 YSYEKL. CDR3 loop: CASSQLEDNYNEQFF. The CDR3 bases are TGCGCCAGCAGCCAACTCGAGGACAACTACAATGAGCAGTTCTTC.

This clonotype was seen many times. The V and J genes are TRBV7-9 and TRBJ1-2, with TRBD1 matching 10 bases. Germline V gene lookup returns CDR1 SEHNR and CDR2 FQNEAQ (reference sequence). V shed 5 bases and J 5 bases; nucleotides not matched to a gene: 11. CDR3 length equals 16 residues. The CDR3 loop is CASSPTDRGLRYGYTF. For the CDR3, the DNA is TGTGCCAGCAGCCCCACTGACAGGGGGCTTCGATATGGCTACACCTTC.

There are a few counts of this clonotype. This chain joins TRBV29-1 and TRBJ1-2; possible D gene TRBD1, 6 bases. The CDR3 is made up of 11 amino acids. The V end was cut by 3 bases, the J end by 14 bases, with 16 bases between. Germline V gene lookup returns CDR1 SQVTM and CDR2 ANQGSEA. The CDR3 DNA reads as TGCAGCGTTGAGGACGAGACAGGTTATACCTTC. It translates to CSVEDETGYTF.

This clonotype was recorded many times. The chain carries TRBV6-5 and TRBJ1-2; 7 bases fit TRBD1. CDR3 length: 17 amino acids. Per germline, CDR1 MNHEY and CDR2 SVGAGI. The V gene end was trimmed by 4 bases and the J gene end by 5 bases; junction bases not matched to a gene: 16. CDR3 region: CASSSPSQGGAGYGYTF. CDR3 coding DNA: TGTGCCAGCAGTTCCCCTTCCCAAGGGGGCGCTGGGTATGGCTACACCTTC.